A few counts support the clone carrying this T cell receptor beta chain. Its antigen is as yet unknown. Germline CDR1 is MDHEN and CDR2 is SYDVKM. This CDR3 is built from 16 residues. Deletions cut 3 bases from V and 4 bases from J, with 16 bases between. This specimen comes from a study of T cell repertoires in cytomegalovirus infection. About the study: Matching HLA type and CMV infection were both indicated by public TCR beta signatures.

TCRdb called the reads again in MiXCR, with one record for every CDR3 protein. This repertoire shows 700,000 to 900,000 distinct CDR3 sequences, about 29% found once; its top ten account for around 13%. This specimen was cultured CD8+ T cells from PBMCs, taken from culture after CMV antigen stimulation. This clonotype was sampled from a human donor in good health (CMV status not recorded). Some clones in this sample may be carry-over from other donors' samples. This chain joins TRBV28 and TRBJ1-5; D unclear. The CDR3 coding sequence is TGTGCCAGCAGTTTTTTCGCCTCTTCTGAGAATCAGCCCCAGCATTTT. This translates into CASSFFASSENQPQHF.